One sample yielded the 30 T cell receptor beta chains listed below, sequenced in a study of blood T cell repertoires in COVID-19. Data came from immunoSEQ multiplex PCR; TCRdb stores just in-frame clones and leaves some out. The table has fewer than 400,000 clones, 85% seen once. Sequenced input: PBMCs or T cells enriched from blood (not recorded which). The source is a woman aged 25-40 years who had been exposed to COVID-19.

This rearrangement joins TRBV3-1 (or the pseudogene TRBV3-2) to TRBJ1-6; TRBD1 aligns across 10 bases. V lost 4 bases to trimming and J lost 7 bases; unmatched junction nucleotides: 4. Germline CDR1 is LGHDT and CDR2 is YNNKEL (reference sequence). The CDR3 is 15 residues long. CDR3 DNA: TGTGCCAGCAGCCTCGGGACAGGGGAGAATTCACCCCTCCACTTT. Protein: CASSLGTGENSPLHF.

The chain carries TRBV5-6 and TRBJ2-3; D is perhaps TRBD2 (6 bases). The germline V and J ends were trimmed by 6 bases and 0 bases, with 11 bases remaining between them. The CDR3 sequence is 14 residues long. CDR1 and CDR2 (germline): SGHDT, YYEEEE. The CDR3, as DNA: TGTGCCAGCAACTACGGGAGTAGCACAGATACGCAGTATTTT. Translated, it gives CASNYGSSTDTQYF. Full variable domain (remainder filled in from reference TRBV5-6 and TRBJ2-3): DAGVTQSPTHLIKTRGQQVTLRCSPKSGHDTVSWYQQALGQGPQFIFQYYEEEERQRGNFPDRFSGHQFPNYSSELNVNALLLGDSALYLCASNYGSSTDTQYFGPGTRLTVL.

V is TRBV7-9 and J is TRBJ1-1, with TRBD1 matching over 8 bases. The CDR3 contains 13 residues. V lost 5 bases to trimming and J lost 10 bases; unmatched junction nucleotides: 9. CDR1 is SEHNR and CDR2 is FQNEAQ in the germline V gene (reference sequence). The CDR3 sequence is CASSPPGGDGAFF. In DNA form, the CDR3 reads TGTGCCAGCAGCCCCCCAGGGGGCGACGGAGCTTTCTTT.

J is TRBJ1-2 and V is TRBV6-6; 8 bases map to TRBD1. Trimming took 5 bases from V and 3 from J; bases not matched to a gene: 11. From germline, CDR1 is MNHNY and CDR2 SVGAGI (reference sequence). This CDR3 is built from 16 residues. The CDR3 DNA follows: TGTGCCAGCAGTCCTGGGGGGGCAGGGGGCTACTATGGCTACACCTTC. Translated: CASSPGGAGGYYGYTF.

In its sample, this clone was seen once. The V gene is TRBV12-5, the J gene TRBJ1-2; D call uncertain. The CDR3 contains 14 residues. Trimming took off 1 base at V and 4 bases at J, with 10 bases between the two ends. Germline assignment: CDR1 LGHNT and CDR2 FRNRAP. In DNA, the CDR3 is TGTGCTAGTGGTTTGGGGGCAGTGCTCTATGGCTACACCTTC. Its translation: CASGLGAVLYGYTF.

This chain connects TRBV2 to TRBJ1-6; D uncertain. This CDR3 region has 16 residues. The V end was cut by 4 bases, the J end by 0 bases, with 10 bases between. The germline V gene has CDR1 SNHLY and CDR2 FYNNEI. The CDR3 nucleotides read TGTGCCAGCAGTGCTCTTTTCAGCTCCTATAATTCACCCCTCCACTTT. This translates into CASSALFSSYNSPLHF.

This sequence joins TRBV6-5 and TRBJ2-5; TRBD2 aligns across 10 bases. Looked up from germline, CDR1 is MNHEY and CDR2 is SVGAGI. V trimming: 6 bases; J trimming: 7 bases; junction bases outside the gene matches: 8. CDR3 size: 14 residues. The CDR3: CASRLSGGAGTQYF. CDR3 DNA sequence: TGTGCCAGCAGGCTGAGCGGGGGGGCCGGGACCCAGTACTTC.

This clone was seen a handful of times. The chain is built from TRBV12-3 or TRBV12-4 and TRBJ1-2; D not resolved. The CDR3 is 10 residues long. The germline V and J ends were trimmed by 10 bases and 6 bases, with 9 bases remaining between them. The CDR3 loop reads CATFENGYTF. CDR3 nucleotides: TGTGCCACCTTTGAGAATGGCTACACCTTC.

This chain connects TRBV30 to TRBJ2-1, with 8 nucleotides matching TRBD2. The CDR3 totals 14 residues. V was clipped by 3 bases and J by 3 bases; unmatched bases: 4. The germline gives CDR1 GTSNPN, CDR2 SVGIG (reference sequence). The CDR3 spells CAWRVAGHYNEQFF. The CDR3 bases are TGTGCCTGGAGAGTAGCGGGACACTACAATGAGCAGTTCTTC.

This chain's CDR3 is CASSDPKTQETQYF. The CDR3 region has the DNA TGTGCCAGCAGTGATCCCAAAACTCAAGAGACCCAGTACTTC. The gene calls are TRBV25-1 and TRBJ2-5, with D unclear. CDR1 and CDR2 (germline): MGHDK, SYGVNS. V was pared by 3 bases and J by 2 bases, with 10 bases between. This CDR3 spans 14 amino acids. Full variable domain (rest looked up from reference TRBV25-1 and TRBJ2-5): EADIYQTPRYLVIGTGKKITLECSQTMGHDKMYWYQQDPGMELHLIHYSYGVNSTEKGDLSSESTVSRIRTEHFPLTLESARPSHTSQYLCASSDPKTQETQYFGPGTRLLVL.

V and J are TRBV28 and TRBJ1-6; maybe TRBD1 (6 bases). This CDR3 comprises 15 residues. Looked up from germline, CDR1 is MDHEN and CDR2 is SYDVKM. V lost 2 bases and J 4 bases, leaving 9 bases between the germline ends. The DNA of the CDR3 is TGTGCCAGCAGTTTAGGGACACCATATAATTCACCCCTCCACTTT. As protein: CASSLGTPYNSPLHF. Full variable domain (outside the CDR3, taken from reference TRBV28 and TRBJ1-6): DVKVTQSSRYLVKRTGEKVFLECVQDMDHENMFWYRQDPGLGLRLIYFSYDVKMKEKGDIPEGYSVSREKKERFSLILESASTNQTSMYLCASSLGTPYNSPLHFGNGTRLTVT.

The chain couples TRBV5-4 to TRBJ1-1; 11 bases line up with TRBD1. This CDR3 region has 14 residues. Per germline, CDR1 SGHNT and CDR2 YYREEE (reference sequence). The junction had 3 bases not matched to a gene; V was cut back by 4 bases and J by 4 bases. DNA for the CDR3: TGTGCCAGCAGCCTTGGACAGGGGGCCACTGAAGCTTTCTTT. Encoded protein: CASSLGQGATEAFF. The variable domain in full, completed from reference TRBV5-4 and TRBJ1-1, reads ETGVTQSPTHLIKTRGQQVTLRCSSQSGHNTVSWYQQALGQGPQFIFQYYREEENGRGNFPPRFSGLQFPNYSSELNVNALELDDSALYLCASSLGQGATEAFFGQGTRLTVV.

A few counts support this clone. This sequence joins TRBV11-2 and TRBJ2-5; 8 bases are a match to TRBD2. The CDR3 contains 14 residues. The J segment lost 7 bases and the V segment lost 6 bases, leaving 10 bases of the junction unmatched. The germline CDR1 and CDR2 sequences are SGHAT and FQNNGV. CDR3 in amino acids: CASSVGTSLGTQYF. The CDR3 DNA reads as TGTGCCAGCAGTGTCGGGACTAGTCTGGGGACCCAGTACTTC.

This clone was seen just once. This chain joins TRBV5-1 and TRBJ2-5, with 11 bases that match TRBD2. Per germline, CDR1 SGHRS and CDR2 YFSETQ. The CDR3 contains 17 residues. With V trimmed by 3 bases and J by 5 bases, 12 bases remained unmatched. As DNA, the CDR3 is TGCGCCAGCAGCTCCGGGACTAGCGGCCTAGTCCGTGAGACCCAGTACTTC. Translation gives CASSSGTSGLVRETQYF. Together with reference TRBV5-1 and TRBJ2-5, the CDR3 gives the full variable domain: KAGVTQTPRYLIKTRGQQVTLSCSPISGHRSVSWYQQTPGQGLQFLFEYFSETQRNKGNFPGRFSGRQFSNSRSEMNVSTLELGDSALYLCASSSGTSGLVRETQYFGPGTRLLVL.

This clone was observed a single time. The chain has TRBV7-2 and TRBJ2-7, with 8 positions matching TRBD2. CDR3 length: 17 residues. V shed 3 bases, J shed 0 bases, and the junction held 10 bases outside the gene matches. CDR1 and CDR2 (germline): SGHTA, FQGNSA. CDR3: CASSFGGGQVTSYEQYF. The CDR3 DNA follows: TGTGCCAGCAGCTTCGGGGGGGGCCAGGTAACCTCCTACGAGCAGTACTTC.

The J gene is TRBJ2-2, the V gene TRBV19; the match to TRBD2 covers 12 bases. CDR1 LNHDA and CDR2 SQIVND come from the germline V gene (reference sequence). CDR3 length: 16 amino acids. The V gene end was trimmed by 4 bases and the J gene end by 4 bases; junction bases not matched to a gene: 4. CDR3 DNA sequence: TGTGCCAGTAGTACGAAGGGACTAGCGGGCACCGGGGAGCTGTTTTTT. It is translated as CASSTKGLAGTGELFF.

The chain links TRBV10-3 to TRBJ2-1; TRBD2 might be the D (6 bases). Germline V lookup: CDR1 ENHRY, CDR2 SYGVKD. The CDR3 loop spans 17 amino acids. Trimming took off 3 bases at V and 6 bases at J, with 21 bases between the two ends. CDR3 coding DNA: TGTGCCATCAGTGATCCGGGAAAGCGGGCCCGCCTCAATGAGCAGTTCTTC. As protein: CAISDPGKRARLNEQFF.

This clone came up a few times. The chain couples TRBV21-1 to TRBJ2-3; TRBD1, the table's D call, lacks a check against the DNA. TRBV21-1 constitutes a pseudogene. This CDR3 has 14 amino acids. The CDR3 here is CASNRDRYTDTQYF. The CDR3, as DNA: TGTGCCAGTAACCGGGACAGATACACAGATACGCAGTATTTT.

V gene TRBV28 combines with J gene TRBJ1-2, with 7 bases identical to TRBD1. CDR1 and CDR2 from the germline V gene are MDHEN and SYDVKM. This CDR3 spans 14 amino acids. Trimming removed 5 bases from V and 4 bases from J; junction bases left unmatched: 7. CDR3 residues: CASSLGQVPYGYTF. CDR3 in DNA: TGTGCCAGCAGTCTCGGACAGGTCCCCTATGGCTACACCTTC.

The V gene is TRBV19, the J gene TRBJ1-6, with 9 bases matching TRBD1. Germline V gives CDR1 LNHDA, CDR2 SQIVND (reference sequence). The CDR3 length is 14 residues. V gave up 6 bases and J gave up 10 bases; unmatched junction bases: 7. CDR3 nucleotide sequence: TGTGCCAGTAGGGCACAGGGGGCAGGCTCACCCCTCCACTTT. Its translation: CASRAQGAGSPLHF.

V and J are TRBV9 and TRBJ2-7; TRBD2 aligns across 13 bases. Germline values: CDR1 SGDLS, CDR2 YYNGEE. CDR3 length equals 15 residues. With V trimmed by 4 bases and J by 5 bases, 6 bases remained unmatched. The CDR3 DNA reads as TGTGCCAGCAGCCCGACTAGCGGGGGGATTCACGAGCAGTACTTC. It translates to CASSPTSGGIHEQYF.

This clone showed up just a few times. This chain links TRBV19 with TRBJ2-7; D is perhaps TRBD2 (6 bases). Germline CDR1 and CDR2: LNHDA and SQIVND (reference sequence). Trimming left V 3 bases short and J 0 bases short, with 9 bases between. The CDR3 has 14 residues. This CDR3 reads CASSIGSSSYEQYF. CDR3 DNA sequence: TGTGCCAGTAGTATCGGGAGTTCCTCCTACGAGCAGTACTTC.

V is TRBV3-1 (or the pseudogene TRBV3-2) and J is TRBJ1-1, with 7 nucleotides matching TRBD1. J gave up 3 bases and V 6 bases, and 7 bases lay outside the gene matches. CDR3 length: 14 residues. Germline CDR1 LGHDT, CDR2 YNNKEL (reference sequence). CDR3 in DNA: TGTGCCAGCAGTTACACAGGGGCCTACACTGAAGCTTTCTTT. It encodes CASSYTGAYTEAFF.

The genes are TRBV19 and TRBJ1-2; 7 nucleotides line up with TRBD1. With V trimmed by 5 bases and J by 4 bases, 10 bases remained unmatched. The CDR3 runs 15 residues. Germline loops: CDR1 LNHDA, CDR2 SQIVND (reference sequence). For the CDR3, the DNA is TGTGCCAGTAGTCTGCCCGACGACAGGGCCTATGGCTACACCTTC. This sequence encodes CASSLPDDRAYGYTF.

The rearrangement uses TRBV10-2 and TRBJ2-7, with TRBD2 identical over 8 bases. CDR1 WSHSY and CDR2 SAAADI come from the germline V gene. The CDR3 totals 15 residues. Germline trimming cut 2 bases from V and 3 bases from J; bases unmatched to any gene: 6. CDR3 loop: CASSEPAGGVYEQYF. CDR3 coding DNA: TGCGCCAGCAGTGAGCCCGCGGGGGGCGTCTACGAGCAGTACTTC.

The chain is built from TRBV28 and TRBJ1-4, with TRBD1 matching over 9 bases. After removal of 2 bases from V and 8 bases from J, the junction contained 12 bases not matched to a gene. There are 17 residues in the CDR3. Germline V gene data show CDR1 as MDHEN and CDR2 as SYDVKM. CDR3 DNA: TGTGCCAGCAGTTTAAGGGGACAGGGTGGCCTTTGGGAAAAACTGTTTTTT. This sequence encodes CASSLRGQGGLWEKLFF.

The CDR3 protein is CASSLDDRGQADTQYF. CDR3 DNA sequence: TGCGCCAGCAGCTTGGATGACAGGGGGCAGGCAGATACGCAGTATTTT. The V and J genes are TRBV5-1 and TRBJ2-3; TRBD1 aligns across 10 bases. The CDR3 runs to 16 residues. From germline, CDR1 is SGHRS and CDR2 YFSETQ. The V segment lost 0 bases and the J segment 4 bases; nucleotides outside the gene matches: 5.

J is TRBJ1-1 and V is TRBV5-1; TRBD1 agrees at 11 bases. This CDR3 contains 15 residues. The germline gives CDR1 SGHRS, CDR2 YFSETQ. Trimming took 4 bases from V and 3 from J; bases not matched to a gene: 5. The DNA of the CDR3 is TGCGCCAGCAGCCAAGGACAGGGGGCATACACTGAAGCTTTCTTT. Protein product: CASSQGQGAYTEAFF.

This chain uses TRBV9 with TRBJ2-3; weak D call: TRBD2 (5 bases). The germline V and J ends were trimmed by 4 bases and 0 bases, with 9 bases remaining between them. The CDR3 runs to 14 residues. The germline V gene encodes CDR1 SGDLS and CDR2 YYNGEE. The CDR3 reads CASSTRTSTDTQYF. The CDR3 DNA sequence: TGTGCCAGCAGCACCCGGACTAGCACAGATACGCAGTATTTT.

This chain links TRBV5-8 with TRBJ1-2; no definite D call. The CDR3 is 15 amino acids. Trimming removed 1 base at V and 2 bases at J, with 12 bases between. Germline values: CDR1 SGHTS, CDR2 YDEGEE. DNA of the CDR3: TGTGCCAGCAGCTTGCCTGGGCGCGGGAACTATGGCTACACCTTC. This gives the protein CASSLPGRGNYGYTF.